The 14 T cell receptor beta chains in this list originate from one sample, sequenced in a study of blood T cell repertoires in COVID-19. Clones were read by immunoSEQ multiplex PCR, and TCRdb kept only the in-frame ones, dropping some. Seen here are roughly 190,000 clones, around 87% observed once, and the top ten hold 7%. The sample consisted of peripheral blood. Source of these receptors: a woman of 80 years or more in a cohort sampled during active or convalescent COVID-19.

This clone was found once. V is TRBV5-5 and J is TRBJ2-3; 8 nucleotides match TRBD2. The CDR3 is 16 residues long. CDR1 and CDR2 from the germline V gene are SGHKS and YYEKEE (reference sequence). V was clipped by 0 bases and J by 0 bases; unmatched bases: 3. CDR3 region: CASSLALAASTDTQYF. DNA of the CDR3: TGTGCCAGCAGCTTGGCACTAGCGGCAAGCACAGATACGCAGTATTTT.

This clone was seen a handful of times. The chain links TRBV30 to TRBJ1-2, with D possibly matching TRBD1 (6 bases). Germline loops: CDR1 GTSNPN, CDR2 SVGIG (reference sequence). The V end was cut by 0 bases, the J end by 7 bases, with 12 bases between. The CDR3 loop spans 13 amino acids. CDR3 loop: CAWSVQAGAGYTF. The CDR3 nucleotides are TGTGCCTGGAGTGTACAGGCAGGGGCTGGCTACACCTTC.

V is TRBV10-3 and J is TRBJ1-5; D unresolved. The V end was cut by 6 bases, the J end by 0 bases, with 6 bases between. Germline CDR1 is ENHRY and CDR2 is SYGVKD. This CDR3 contains 13 residues. The CDR3 bases are TGTGCCATCAGGGCGGATAGCAATCAGCCCCAGCATTTT. This translates into CAIRADSNQPQHF.

This chain connects TRBV4-1 to TRBJ1-2; no reliable D call. Germline CDR1 reads MGHRA; CDR2 reads YSYEKL. This CDR3 region has 15 residues. V dropped 0 bases and J dropped 4 bases, with 12 bases sitting between them. The CDR3 sequence is CASSQDFAEFYGYTF. The CDR3 nucleotides are TGCGCCAGCAGCCAAGATTTCGCGGAATTCTATGGCTACACCTTC.

This clone was recorded once. V is TRBV9 and J is TRBJ2-1; TRBD2 matches 9 bases. Germline CDR1 and CDR2: SGDLS and YYNGEE. The J segment lost 4 bases and the V segment lost 2 bases, leaving 4 bases of the junction unmatched. This CDR3 region has 15 residues. The CDR3 region is CASSVGGRVYNEQFF. The CDR3 DNA follows: TGTGCCAGCAGCGTTGGCGGGAGGGTTTACAATGAGCAGTTCTTC.

This rearrangement joins TRBV5-1 to TRBJ1-1; D is perhaps TRBD1 (6 bases). Looked up from germline, CDR1 is SGHRS and CDR2 is YFSETQ. The V and J ends lost 1 base and 3 bases respectively, with 10 bases between them. This CDR3 is 14 amino acids long. The CDR3 protein is CASSLYRVDTEAFF. The CDR3, as DNA: TGCGCCAGCAGCTTGTACAGGGTTGACACTGAAGCTTTCTTT.

The chain has TRBV30 and TRBJ1-5; D possibly corresponds to TRBD1 (5 bases). The CDR3 extends over 14 amino acids. V was trimmed by 4 bases and J by 6 bases, leaving 16 bases between them. From germline, CDR1 is GTSNPN and CDR2 SVGIG (reference sequence). The CDR3 nucleotides read TGTGCCTGGACTAGGAGGGGAGGAGGTCAGCCCCAGCATTTT. Protein product: CAWTRRGGGQPQHF.

J is TRBJ2-1 and V is TRBV4-3, with 10 bases that match TRBD2. The V gene end was trimmed by 1 base and the J gene end by 7 bases; junction bases not matched to a gene: 4. Germline V gene sequence: CDR1 LGHNA, CDR2 YSLEER. The CDR3 totals 15 residues. CDR3 amino acids: CASSQVPAGGNEQFF. Written as DNA, the CDR3 is TGCGCCAGCAGCCAAGTCCCAGCGGGGGGGAATGAGCAGTTCTTC.

This chain uses TRBV21-1 with TRBJ2-7; the table's D call of TRBD1 was not tested on the DNA. TRBV21-1 is annotated as a pseudogene. This CDR3 is built from 15 residues. CDR3 in amino acids: CASSRPDRQGNEQYV. The CDR3 nucleotides are TGTGCCAGCAGCCGGCCAGATAGACAGGGGAACGAGCAGTACGTC.

The V gene is TRBV4-3, the J gene TRBJ2-7; TRBD2 matches at 9 bases. The CDR3 extends over 16 amino acids. Germline loops: CDR1 LGHNA, CDR2 YSLEER. J gave up 1 base and V 1 base, and 5 bases lay outside the gene matches. CDR3 residues: CASSQGGGLASYEQYF. CDR3 in DNA: TGCGCCAGCAGCCAAGGAGGCGGACTAGCGTCCTACGAGCAGTACTTC.

The chain carries TRBV24-1 and TRBJ2-2; D is perhaps TRBD2 (6 bases). Trimming stripped 3 bases from V and 1 base from J, with 17 bases between. Germline assignment: CDR1 KGHDR and CDR2 SFDVKD. This CDR3 contains 18 residues. CDR3 residues: CATSDPLGGGGNTGELFF. CDR3 nucleotide sequence: TGTGCCACCAGTGATCCCCTCGGTGGGGGAGGGAACACCGGGGAGCTGTTTTTT.

The chain is built from TRBV7-6 and TRBJ2-5, with a possible D match to TRBD1 (6 bases). The CDR3 has 13 amino acids. In germline, CDR1 is SGHVS, CDR2 FNYEAQ. Trimming took off 4 bases at V and 3 bases at J, with 9 bases between the two ends. This CDR3 reads CASSSYREETQYF. The DNA of the CDR3 is TGTGCCAGCAGCTCCTACAGGGAAGAGACCCAGTACTTC.

The chain employs TRBV10-3 and TRBJ1-1; D ambiguous. Trimming pared 7 bases from V and 1 base from J, leaving 10 bases between. This CDR3 comprises 13 residues. Germline CDR1 is ENHRY and CDR2 is SYGVKD. The CDR3 protein is CAITSEPNTEAFF. CDR3 bases: TGTGCCATCACGTCCGAGCCGAACACTGAAGCTTTCTTT.

The chain recombines TRBV11-2 with TRBJ2-1; TRBD2 is a possible D gene (7 bases). From germline, CDR1 is SGHAT and CDR2 FQNNGV. V lost 5 bases and J 4 bases, leaving 24 bases between the germline ends. The CDR3 runs to 18 residues. CDR3 nucleotides: TGTGCCAGCAGCAAAAGAACAAATGCGGGGGCCCGGTACAATGAGCAGTTCTTC. The encoded protein is CASSKRTNAGARYNEQFF.